Presented here are 13 T cell receptor beta chains from one specimen sequenced in a study of metastatic and nonmetastatic thyroid tumors. The entire patient cohort was treatment-naive prior to thyroid surgery. TCRdb reprocessed the PCR reads via MiXCR. Counted here are just over 15,000 clones, roughly a third occurring once; the ten biggest clones make up approximately 10%. Sequencing was carried out using tumor tissue. The receptors were sampled from a male donor with papillary thyroid cancer or a benign thyroid nodule (not recorded which). Some clones in this sample may be carry-over from other donors' samples.

Concerning this clone: Germline is not matched at one junction end, which may reflect a read error. The chain employs TRBV5-1 and TRBJ2-1, with D tentatively TRBD2 (6 bases). This CDR3 region has 15 residues. Looked up from germline, CDR1 is SGHRS and CDR2 is YFSETQ. The CDR3 DNA is TGCGCCTGCAGCTTGGCTCCGGGAGTTGGCAATGATCAGTTCTTC. Its translation: CACSLAPGVGNDQFF.

This clone has a handful of counts. V and J are TRBV6-1 and TRBJ2-7; tentatively, D is TRBD1 (6 bases). CDR1 is MNHNS and CDR2 is SASEGT in the germline V gene. This CDR3 has 17 residues. V was shortened by 5 bases and J by 5 bases, with 25 bases between the two germline ends. CDR3 residues: CASSPGTPSPILHEQYF. CDR3 nucleotides: TGTGCCAGCAGTCCCGGGACACCAAGCCCTATCCTCCACGAGCAGTACTTC.

This clone was recorded at least ten times. The chain recombines TRBV7-8 with TRBJ2-5, with 9 bases aligning to TRBD2. The CDR3 spans 17 residues. With V trimmed by 2 bases and J by 1 base, 8 bases remained unmatched. The germline V gene has CDR1 SGHVS and CDR2 FQNEAQ. This CDR3 reads CASSLIARGGRQETQYF. As DNA, the CDR3 is TGTGCCAGCAGCTTAATCGCGCGGGGGGGCCGCCAAGAGACCCAGTACTTC.

With respect to this clone: Here the CDR3 omits its conserved ending phenylalanine or tryptophan, so a read error is the likely source. The chain recombines TRBV6-1 with TRBJ2-5, with D perhaps TRBD2 (5 bases). With 3 bases removed from V and 5 bases from J, the gap between germline ends came to 10 bases. CDR3 length: 13 amino acids. CDR1 MNHNS and CDR2 SASEGT come from the germline V gene. The CDR3 protein is CASSDAGWETQYL. In DNA, the CDR3 is TGTGCCAGCAGTGATGCGGGCTGGGAGACCCAGTACTTG.

The table lists this clone with a few counts. V gene TRBV19 combines with J gene TRBJ2-1; 8 bases map to TRBD2. Germline lookup yields CDR1 LNHDA and CDR2 SQIVND (reference sequence). The CDR3 consists of 15 residues. Unmatched junction bases numbered 4, after V lost 4 bases and J lost 2 bases. The CDR3 sequence: CASSTSGRAYNEQFF. DNA of the CDR3: TGTGCCAGTAGTACAAGCGGGAGAGCCTACAATGAGCAGTTCTTC.

This sequence joins TRBV30 and TRBJ1-1; possible D gene TRBD1, 6 bases. The CDR3 totals 13 residues. Between the trimmed V and J ends, which lost 1 base and 10 bases, there was a span of 16 bases. CDR1 is GTSNPN, CDR2 SVGIG, per germline (reference sequence). CDR3 protein: CAWSADGEGGAFF. In nucleotides, the CDR3 is TGTGCCTGGAGTGCGGACGGGGAGGGGGGAGCTTTCTTT.

Relative to its sample, this clone is medium-sized. The chain couples TRBV7-8 to TRBJ1-6; 9 nucleotides match TRBD1. CDR1 is SGHVS, CDR2 FQNEAQ, per germline. CDR3 length equals 15 residues. V lost 5 bases, J lost 10 bases, and 9 bases stayed unmatched. CDR3 sequence: CASSPLRDRASPLHF. In DNA, the CDR3 is TGTGCCAGCAGCCCCCTCCGGGACAGGGCATCACCCCTCCACTTT.

The gene calls are TRBV19 and TRBJ2-2, with 7 bases fitting TRBD2. V was pared by 1 base and J by 17 bases, with 7 bases of the junction left unmatched. CDR1 and CDR2 (germline): LNHDA, SQIVND (reference sequence). CDR3 length: 12 amino acids. Here the CDR3 reads CASSIGSGDLFF. As DNA, the CDR3 is TGTGCCAGTAGTATAGGAAGCGGGGATCTTTTTTTT.

This clone was detected ten times or more. This rearrangement joins TRBV5-4 to TRBJ1-1; the D gene is possibly TRBD1 (6 bases). CDR3 length: 14 amino acids. Trimming stripped 0 bases from V and 11 bases from J, with 17 bases between. The germline V gene encodes CDR1 SGHNT and CDR2 YYREEE (reference sequence). For the CDR3, the DNA is TGTGCCAGCAGCTTGGCCCAATCCGGGACAAGGGCTTTCTTT. Its protein product is CASSLAQSGTRAFF.

This clone was recorded a few times. The chain is built from TRBV12-3 or TRBV12-4 and TRBJ2-7; 7 bases are shared with TRBD1. The ends lost 6 bases at V and 0 bases at J; junction bases unmatched: 5. This CDR3 is built from 14 residues. The DNA for the CDR3 is TGTGCCAGCAGATTGGACAGGAGCTCCTACGAGCAGTACTTC. This sequence encodes CASRLDRSSYEQYF.

The DNA of the CDR3 is TGTGCCAGCAGACTAGGTACAGGGGATTCACCCCTCCACTTT. This encodes CASRLGTGDSPLHF. V gene TRBV3-1 combines with J gene TRBJ1-6; 7 bases are a match to TRBD1. This CDR3 spans 14 amino acids. Trimming took 6 bases from V and 8 from J; bases not matched to a gene: 7. Germline V gene data show CDR1 as LGHDT and CDR2 as YNNKEL (reference sequence). Supplemented by reference TRBV3-1 and TRBJ1-6, the full variable domain reads DTAVSQTPKYLVTQMGNDKSIKCEQNLGHDTMYWYKQDSKKFLKIMFSYNNKELIINETVPNRFSPKSPDKAHLNLHINSLELGDSAVYFCASRLGTGDSPLHFGNGTRLTVT.

This clone is judged medium-sized. The V and J genes are TRBV24-1 and TRBJ2-7; 11 bases align to TRBD2. J lost 9 bases, V lost 9 bases, and 12 bases had no gene match. Germline values: CDR1 KGHDR, CDR2 SFDVKD. This CDR3 comprises 14 residues. CDR3 sequence: CATSTSGAALGQYF. CDR3 nucleotides: TGTGCCACCTCGACTAGCGGGGCTGCGCTGGGGCAGTACTTC.

This clone is classed as medium-sized. The gene calls are TRBV27 and TRBJ2-7; D gene uncertain. V was trimmed by 4 bases and J by 2 bases, leaving 15 bases between them. This CDR3 region has 15 residues. Per the germline V gene, CDR1 is MNHEY and CDR2 is SMNVEV (reference sequence). This CDR3 reads CASSSQASRAYEQYF. The DNA for the CDR3 is TGTGCCAGCAGTTCCCAGGCCTCAAGGGCCTACGAGCAGTACTTC.